Only one count was recorded for the clone carrying this T cell receptor (beta chain). No antigen is known for it. Germline CDR1 SGHVS, CDR2 FQNEAQ. Trimming removed 5 bases at V and 10 bases at J, with 23 bases between. The CDR3 totals 15 residues. This entry is derived from a study of shared clonotypes between healthy human individuals. Study outcomes and limitations: Non-shared clonotypes displayed generation probabilities falling below those of clonotypes present in all four donors. Among donors, sharing of clonotypes was expected to be affected by sequencing depth.

The data were produced by immunoSEQ multiplex PCR, yet TCRdb's version contains in-frame clones alone and is incomplete. The table has about 1 million clones, roughly 70% seen once. V is TRBV7-8 and J is TRBJ1-1; D is uncertain. The clonotype was recovered from a man aged 18 to 29 in good health. What was sequenced was memory CD4+ T cells sorted from blood. Subset noted: CD45RA-negative fraction. CDR3 sequence reads: CASSHRADGSRPAFF. The CDR3 DNA follows: TGTGCCAGCAGCCACCGAGCGGACGGAAGTCGTCCAGCTTTCTTT. The full variable domain, rest sourced from reference TRBV7-8 and TRBJ1-1, is GAGVSQSPRYKVAKRGQDVALRCDPISGHVSLFWYQQALGQGPEFLTYFQNEAQLDKSGLPSDRFFAERPEGSVSTLKIQRTQQEDSAVYLCASSHRADGSRPAFFGQGTRLTVV.